A selection of T cell receptor beta chains follows, all from one sample in a study of OX40 agonist ivuxolimab in advanced cancers. The data were produced by immunoSEQ multiplex PCR, yet TCRdb's version contains in-frame clones alone and is incomplete. This table holds approximately 60,000 clones, over 90% found once. The input for sequencing was CD4+ or CD8+ T cells sorted from blood, taken in a trial of the OX40 agonist ivuxolimab. All receptors derive from an adult with an advanced solid tumor such as melanoma, head and neck, liver or kidney cancer. Both conserved end residues are part of each CDR3. Fields, in order: D gene, J gene, clone size, V gene, CDR3 DNA, CDR3 protein. D genes are given only for firm matches. Where a row states a size, it is once, few, many or the class of an expanded clone; other rows omit it.

NA TRBJ2-1 NA TRBV4-1 TGCGCCAGCAGTCAGAGTGATTACAATGAGCAGTTCTTC CASSQSDYNEQFF
TRBD2 TRBJ2-7 NA TRBV2 TGTGCCAGCAGTGATTATATAGCGGGAGGGCCTTTAATCTACGAGCAGTACTTC CASSDYIAGGPLIYEQYF
TRBD2 TRBJ2-1 NA TRBV10-3 TGTGCCACCGGCGGGGGGCCGGGACTAGGTGTCAATGAGCAGTTCTTC CATGGGPGLGVNEQFF
NA TRBJ1-2 once TRBV2 TGTGCCAGCAGGGACATCCTGGGGGACTATGGCTACACCTTC CASRDILGDYGYTF
NA TRBJ1-1 NA TRBV7-9 TGTGCCAGCAGCTCTAGAGACAGCCCTGAAGCTTTCTTT CASSSRDSPEAFF
TRBD1 TRBJ1-2 NA TRBV7-2 TGTGCCAGCAGCCCTACAGGGGGCGATAACTATGGCTACACCTTC CASSPTGGDNYGYTF
TRBD1 TRBJ2-7 NA TRBV29-1 TGCAGCGTTGAGACAGGGAACCCCTACGAGCAGTACTTC CSVETGNPYEQYF
NA TRBJ2-5 NA TRBV9 TGTGCCAGCAGCCCGAGGGCCGGGTTCGAGACCCAGTACTTC CASSPRAGFETQYF
TRBD2 TRBJ2-5 NA TRBV5-4 TGTGCCAGCAGCGGGGGACTAGCGGGGTACCAAGAGACCCAGTACTTC CASSGGLAGYQETQYF
NA TRBJ1-2 NA TRBV13 TGTGCCAGCAGCTCACCCCCTAACAGGGAACCTGGCTACACCTTC CASSSPPNREPGYTF
NA TRBJ1-5 NA TRBV28 TGTGCCAGCAGTAATCGGGTTACTCAGCCCCAGCATTTT CASSNRVTQPQHF
NA TRBJ1-2 NA TRBV4-2 TGTGCCAGCAGCCAAGATCGCGGGAACTATGGCTACACCTTC CASSQDRGNYGYTF
TRBD1 TRBJ2-3 NA TRBV7-8 TGTGCCAGCAGCCCACCGACAGGGGGTCTTAGCACAGATACGCAGTATTTT CASSPPTGGLSTDTQYF
TRBD1 TRBJ2-3 NA TRBV9 TGTGCCAGCAGCCTGGCGACAGGGTTAGATACGCAGTATTTT CASSLATGLDTQYF
NA TRBJ1-1 NA TRBV28 TGTGCCAGCAGTTTACCCCCCCGGGGCCTGGACACTGAAGCTTTCTTT CASSLPPRGLDTEAFF
NA TRBJ2-7 NA TRBV4-1 TGCGCCAGCAGCCAAGAATCGTCTAACTCCTACGAGCAGTACTTC CASSQESSNSYEQYF
NA TRBJ2-5 once TRBV4-3 TGCGCCAGCAGCCTGCGAGGGGTTGGAGAGACCCAGTACTTC CASSLRGVGETQYF
NA TRBJ2-7 NA TRBV11-2 TGTGCCAGCAGCTTAGGCGCAGGCTACGAGCAGTACTTC CASSLGAGYEQYF
NA TRBJ2-7 NA TRBV15 TGTGCCACCAGCAGAGATGAGCAGCCCTACGAGCAGTACTTC CATSRDEQPYEQYF
TRBD2 TRBJ2-7 NA TRBV7-9 TGTGCCAGCAGCTCCCCCCAAACGACGGGACTATACGAGCAGTACTTC CASSSPQTTGLYEQYF
NA TRBJ2-3 NA TRBV28 TGTGCCAGCAGTCGTAGCCAGTGGGATACGCAGTATTTT CASSRSQWDTQYF
TRBD2 TRBJ2-1 NA TRBV2 TGTGCCAGCAGTGAAGGCGGGAGGGAAAAAGATGAGCAGTTCTTC CASSEGGREKDEQFF
TRBD1 TRBJ1-1 NA TRBV7-8 TGTGCCAGCAGCTTTCAGGGGGCAGGCACTGAAGCTTTCTTT CASSFQGAGTEAFF
TRBD1 TRBJ2-7 once TRBV9 TGTGCCAGCAGCGTAGGGGACAGAGACATCTACGAGCAGTACTTC CASSVGDRDIYEQYF
NA TRBJ2-3 NA TRBV15 TGTGCCACCAGCAGGGTAGCGGACACAGATACGCAGTATTTT CATSRVADTDTQYF
NA TRBJ2-3 once TRBV6-1 TGTGCCAGCAGTGGGGCCGGGACTTTGAGCGCAGATACGCAGTATTTT CASSGAGTLSADTQYF
TRBD1 TRBJ2-7 few TRBV27 TGTGCCAGCAGTTTGGGGACAGAGTACGAGCAGTACTTC CASSLGTEYEQYF
TRBD2 TRBJ2-4 once TRBV7-6 TGTGCCAGCAGCCCGACCCCCCGTGTGGCGGGAGGGCCGTGGAACATTCAGTACTTC CASSPTPRVAGGPWNIQYF
NA TRBJ2-7 NA TRBV7-6 TGTGCCAGCAGCTTAGAAGTCGGCGGTGCCTACGAGCAGTACTTC CASSLEVGGAYEQYF
TRBD2 TRBJ2-2 NA TRBV27 TGTGCCAGCAGTCACGTAGGGACTAGCGGGAGAGGGGACACCGGGGAGCTGTTTTTT CASSHVGTSGRGDTGELFF
NA TRBJ2-1 NA TRBV27 TGTGCCAGCAGTTTCTTAGCGGCACCCTACAATGAGCAGTTCTTC CASSFLAAPYNEQFF
TRBD1 TRBJ1-5 NA TRBV29-1 TGCAGCGTAGCCCCCACAGGGGCGGGTCAGCCCCAGCATTTT CSVAPTGAGQPQHF
NA TRBJ2-7 NA TRBV6-5 TGTGCCAGCAGTTACGGGATACTATCCTACGAGCAGTACTTC CASSYGILSYEQYF
NA TRBJ2-1 NA TRBV5-1 TGCGCCAGCAGCTTGGTTAGGGGGAGGGAAGGTTACAATGAGCAGTTCTTC CASSLVRGREGYNEQFF
TRBD1 TRBJ2-7 NA TRBV27 TGTGCCAGCAGTTTAGGGACAGGGTTCAACGAGCAGTACTTC CASSLGTGFNEQYF
NA TRBJ2-7 NA TRBV7-6 TGTGCCAGCAGCTTAGGGGGAGGTCCGGGTTTGACCTACGAGCAGTACTTC CASSLGGGPGLTYEQYF
NA TRBJ2-1 NA TRBV7-9 TGTGCCAGCAGCCCTTTGGGCGGGGAAAATGAGCAGTTCTTC CASSPLGGENEQFF
TRBD1 TRBJ2-2 NA TRBV7-9 TGTGCCAGCAGCTATGACAGGGCGAACACCGGGGAGCTGTTTTTT CASSYDRANTGELFF
NA TRBJ2-7 medium-sized TRBV4-3 TGCGCCAGCAGCCAAGAAGTTCGGGGAGGTTTTCGGAGCTACGAGCAGTACTTC CASSQEVRGGFRSYEQYF
TRBD1 TRBJ1-2 NA TRBV11-2 TGTGCCAGCAGCTGGACAGGGGGCAATGGCTACACCTTC CASSWTGGNGYTF
TRBD1 TRBJ2-7 NA TRBV9 TGTGCCAGCAGCGTAGGGGGCCAGCTGACTGGGGGGACAGGACCTACCTCCGAGCAGTACTTC CASSVGGQLTGGTGPTSEQYF
TRBD1 TRBJ2-3 NA TRBV28 TGTGCCAGCAGTTCTCGGACAGGCCTAGATACGCAGTATTTT CASSSRTGLDTQYF
TRBD2 TRBJ2-7 NA TRBV14 TGTGCCAGCAGCCAAGACCCGCTAGCGGGAAGCTACGAGCAGTACTTC CASSQDPLAGSYEQYF
NA TRBJ2-1 few TRBV5-1 TGCGCCAGCAGCTTGGTAGTCAATGAGCAGTTCTTC CASSLVVNEQFF
TRBD2 TRBJ2-7 NA TRBV7-2 TGTGCCAGCAGCCCGACTAGCGGGTCCTACGAGCAGTACTTC CASSPTSGSYEQYF
NA TRBJ1-2 NA TRBV7-9 TGTGCCAGCAGGGGAGGGGCAGGGCCCCACTATGGCTACACCTTC CASRGGAGPHYGYTF
TRBD2 TRBJ2-1 NA TRBV7-9 TGTGCCAGCAGCTTAATGGCGGGAGGGCCTGATGAGCAGTTCTTC CASSLMAGGPDEQFF
NA TRBJ2-3 NA TRBV28 TGTGCCAGCAGATTGACAGCCCTGGGAGATACGCAGTATTTT CASRLTALGDTQYF
NA TRBJ2-7 NA TRBV29-1 TGCAGCGTTATCCTCCCAGTAGGTTCCTACGAGCAGTACTTC CSVILPVGSYEQYF
NA TRBJ1-1 NA TRBV28 TGTGCCAGCAGCCGACGAGCGAACACTGAAGCTTTCTTT CASSRRANTEAFF